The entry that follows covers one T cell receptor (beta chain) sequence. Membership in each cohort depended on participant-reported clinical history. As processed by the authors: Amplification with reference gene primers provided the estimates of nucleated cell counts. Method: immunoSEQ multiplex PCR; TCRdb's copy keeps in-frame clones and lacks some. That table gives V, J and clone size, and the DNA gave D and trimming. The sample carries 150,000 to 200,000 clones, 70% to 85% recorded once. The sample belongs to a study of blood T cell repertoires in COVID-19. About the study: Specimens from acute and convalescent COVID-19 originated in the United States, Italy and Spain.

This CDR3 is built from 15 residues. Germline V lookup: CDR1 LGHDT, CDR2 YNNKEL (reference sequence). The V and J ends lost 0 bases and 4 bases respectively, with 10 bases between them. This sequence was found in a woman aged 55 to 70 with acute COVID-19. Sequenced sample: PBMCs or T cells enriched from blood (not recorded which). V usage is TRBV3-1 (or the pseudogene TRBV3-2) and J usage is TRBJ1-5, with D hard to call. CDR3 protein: CASSQDTRTNQPQHF. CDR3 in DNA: TGTGCCAGCAGCCAAGATACCAGGACTAATCAGCCCCAGCATTTT.